The 2 T cell receptor beta chains below were found in one sample sequenced in a study of monozygotic twins with inflammatory bowel disease. With the 5' RACE reads reprocessed, TCRdb shows one record per CDR3 protein and no DNA. This repertoire comprises around 450,000 distinct CDR3 sequences; its ten largest clones make up 2% to 2.5%. Sample: blood. The receptors derive from a human donor with ulcerative colitis or Crohn's disease, or a healthy co-twin of an affected twin (not recorded which).

J is TRBJ2-7 and V is TRBV5-5; the TCRdb call, TRBD2, lacks DNA for checking. Germline assignment: CDR1 SGHKS and CDR2 YYEKEE (reference sequence). This CDR3 has 14 residues. Here the CDR3 reads CASSLELGIYEQYF.

The genes are TRBV20-1 and TRBJ1-1. Germline V gene data show CDR1 as DFQATT and CDR2 as SNEGSKA (reference sequence). This CDR3 contains 13 residues. The CDR3 loop reads CSASLTRNTEAFF.